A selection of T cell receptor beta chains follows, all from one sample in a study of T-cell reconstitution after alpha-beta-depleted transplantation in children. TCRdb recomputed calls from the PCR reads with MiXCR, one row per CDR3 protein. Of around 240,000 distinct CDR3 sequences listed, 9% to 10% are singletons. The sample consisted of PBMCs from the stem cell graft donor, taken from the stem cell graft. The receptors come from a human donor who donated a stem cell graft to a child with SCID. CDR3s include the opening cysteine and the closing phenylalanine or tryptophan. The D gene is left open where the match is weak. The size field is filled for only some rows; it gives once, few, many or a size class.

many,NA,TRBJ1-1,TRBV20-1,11,TGCAGTGCTAGAGATCGGGGTGAAGCTTTCTTT,CSARDRGEAFF
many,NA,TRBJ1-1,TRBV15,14,TGTGCCACCAGCAGAGGAAGGGACGGACTTGAAGCTTTCTTT,CATSRGRDGLEAFF
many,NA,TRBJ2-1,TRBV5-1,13,TGCGCCAGCAGCTTGGGCGCCGGCAATGAGCAGTTCTTC,CASSLGAGNEQFF
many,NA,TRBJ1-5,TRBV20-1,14,TGCAGTGCTAGATATGGAGTGGAATCTCAGCCCCAGCATTTT,CSARYGVESQPQHF
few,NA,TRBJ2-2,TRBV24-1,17,TGTGCCACCAGTGATTTGCCCAGGGAGGATCGCACCGGGGAGCTGTTTTTT,CATSDLPREDRTGELFF
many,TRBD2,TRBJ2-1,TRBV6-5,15,TGTGCCAGCAGTTTTCGGACTAGCGGTTACAATGAGCAGTTCTTC,CASSFRTSGYNEQFF
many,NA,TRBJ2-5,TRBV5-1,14,TGCGCCAGCAGCTTGGGCCGCGGGGAGGAGACCCAGTACTTC,CASSLGRGEETQYF
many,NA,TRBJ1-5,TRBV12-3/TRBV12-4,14,TGTGCCAGCACCCGGGAAGTTAGCAATCAGCCCCAGCATTTT,CASTREVSNQPQHF
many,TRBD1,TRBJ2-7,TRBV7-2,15,TGTGCCAGCAGCCCATCCGGGACAGGCTCCTACGAGCAGTACTTC,CASSPSGTGSYEQYF
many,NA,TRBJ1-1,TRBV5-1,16,TGCGCCAGCAGCTTGGCCCCCGGGACGGTGAACACTGAAGCTTTCTTT,CASSLAPGTVNTEAFF
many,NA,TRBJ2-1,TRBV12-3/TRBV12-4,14,TGTGCCAGCAGTGCCCTCAGGGGGAGGAATGAGCAGTTCTTC,CASSALRGRNEQFF
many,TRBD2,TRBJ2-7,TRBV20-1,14,TGCAGTGCTAATCCGGCGCTAGCGGGGCACGAGCAGTACTTC,CSANPALAGHEQYF
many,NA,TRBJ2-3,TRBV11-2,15,TGTGCCAGCAGCCCGGACGGAAGAAGCACAGATACGCAGTATTTT,CASSPDGRSTDTQYF
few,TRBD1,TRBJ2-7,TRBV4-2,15,TGTGCCAGCAGCCAGACAGGGGCCGGATCCTACGAGCAGTACTTC,CASSQTGAGSYEQYF
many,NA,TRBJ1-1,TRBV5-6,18,TGTGCCAGCAGCCGAAATGGTGGTAGATGGGGGAAAGACACTGAAGCTTTCTTT,CASSRNGGRWGKDTEAFF
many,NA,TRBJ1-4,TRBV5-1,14,TGCGCCAGCAGCTTCGGACAGCCTCGGGAAAAACTGTTTTTT,CASSFGQPREKLFF
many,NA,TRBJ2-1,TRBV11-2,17,TGTGCCAGCAGCTTAGATGCCTCGATCAGCTCCTACAATGAGCAGTTCTTC,CASSLDASISSYNEQFF
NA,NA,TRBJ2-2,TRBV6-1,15,TGTGCCAGCAGGAATCCGGGACGAGACACCGGGGAGCTGTTTTTT,CASRNPGRDTGELFF
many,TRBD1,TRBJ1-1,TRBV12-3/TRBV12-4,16,TGTGCCAGCAGCCTAAGATTTAGGGGGCTGGACACTGAAGCTTTCTTT,CASSLRFRGLDTEAFF
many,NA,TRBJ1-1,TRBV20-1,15,TGCAGTGCTAGAGACAGCCCTCCCCTGAACACTGAAGCTTTCTTT,CSARDSPPLNTEAFF
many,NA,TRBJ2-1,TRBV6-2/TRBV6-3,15,TGTGCCAGCAGTTATGGGGCAGCCTCCTACAATGAGCAGTTCTTC,CASSYGAASYNEQFF
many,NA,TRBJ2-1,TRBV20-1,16,TGCAGTGCTGAACCCCTCAGGGGTGCGGGAAGCGGTGAGCAGTTCTTC,CSAEPLRGAGSGEQFF
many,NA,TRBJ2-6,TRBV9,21,TGTGCCAGCAGCACCCGAAGGGAATTGCGGGGCCCCAACTCTGGGGCCAACGTCCTGACTTTC,CASSTRRELRGPNSGANVLTF
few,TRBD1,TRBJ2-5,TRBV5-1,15,TGCGCCAGCAGCCCGGGACAGGGGTTATTGGAGACCCAGTACTTC,CASSPGQGLLETQYF
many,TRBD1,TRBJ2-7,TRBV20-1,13,TGCAGTGCTAGTGGGACAGGGGCCCACGAGCAGTACTTC,CSASGTGAHEQYF
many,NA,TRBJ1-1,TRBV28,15,TGTGCCAGCATCGCCTGGGAGGGGAGGAATACTGAAGCTTTCTTT,CASIAWEGRNTEAFF
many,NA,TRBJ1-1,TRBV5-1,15,TGCGCCAGCAGCTTGGTCGCGGGGATGAACACTGAAGCTTTCTTT,CASSLVAGMNTEAFF
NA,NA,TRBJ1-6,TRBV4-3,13,TGCGCCAGCAGCCAAGATGGAAATTCACCCCTCCACTTT,CASSQDGNSPLHF
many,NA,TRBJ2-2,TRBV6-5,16,TGTGCCAGCAGTTCCACGTTGGGTGCGAACACCGGGGAGCTGTTTTTT,CASSSTLGANTGELFF
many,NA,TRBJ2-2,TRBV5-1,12,TGCGCCAGCAGCACGGACACCGGGGAGCTGTTTTTT,CASSTDTGELFF
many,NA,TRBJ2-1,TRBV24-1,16,TGTGCCACCAGTCTTAGGGGGGGGGGCCCCTATAATGAGCAGTTCTTC,CATSLRGGGPYNEQFF
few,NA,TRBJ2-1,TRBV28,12,TGTGCCAGCAGTACTCCGGGGAATGAGCAGTTCTTC,CASSTPGNEQFF
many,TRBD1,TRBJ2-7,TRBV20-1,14,TGCAGTGCTAGCCCCGACAGGGTTTTCGACGAGCAGTACTTC,CSASPDRVFDEQYF
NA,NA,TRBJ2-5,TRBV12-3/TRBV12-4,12,TGTGCCAGCAGCCGACAGCAAGAGACCCAGTACTTC,CASSRQQETQYF
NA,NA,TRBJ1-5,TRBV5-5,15,TGTGCCAGCAGCTCAGGGACTGCGGGAAATCAGCCCCAGCATTTT,CASSSGTAGNQPQHF
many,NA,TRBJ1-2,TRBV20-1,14,TGCAGTGCTAGAGATGGTAACAAGCGGTATGGCTACACCTTC,CSARDGNKRYGYTF
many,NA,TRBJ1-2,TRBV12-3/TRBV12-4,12,TGTGCCAGCAGTTTCCCCGGGGCTGGCTACACCTTC,CASSFPGAGYTF
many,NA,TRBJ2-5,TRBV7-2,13,TGTGCCAGCAGCTTAAACAGGCAAGAGACCCAGTACTTC,CASSLNRQETQYF
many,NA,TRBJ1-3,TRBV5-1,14,TGCGCCAGCAGCTTGGAGATCTCTGGAAACACCATATATTTT,CASSLEISGNTIYF
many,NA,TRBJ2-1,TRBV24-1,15,TGTGCCACCAGTGATTCCGGGACCGACCCAAATGAGCAGTTCTTC,CATSDSGTDPNEQFF
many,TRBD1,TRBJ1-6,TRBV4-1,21,TGCGCCAGCAGCTCTGGTAGGCCCGGGACAGTTACTTTCCCGAACAATTCACCCCTCCACTTT,CASSSGRPGTVTFPNNSPLHF
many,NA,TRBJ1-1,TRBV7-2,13,TGTGCCAGCAGCTTAAGGTTGAACACTGAAGCTTTCTTT,CASSLRLNTEAFF
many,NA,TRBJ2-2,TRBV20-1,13,TGCAGTGCTAGCGGGCAGAACACCGGGGAGCTGTTTTTT,CSASGQNTGELFF
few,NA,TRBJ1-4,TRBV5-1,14,TGCGCCAGCAAAGGAGTCAGTCTCGGGGAAAAACTGTTTTTT,CASKGVSLGEKLFF
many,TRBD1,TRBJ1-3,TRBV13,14,TGTGCCAGCAGCTCCCGGACAGGGGGGAACACCATATATTTT,CASSSRTGGNTIYF
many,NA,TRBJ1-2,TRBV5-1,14,TGCGCCAGCAGCTTGGAGACAGCACTCTATGGCTACACCTTC,CASSLETALYGYTF
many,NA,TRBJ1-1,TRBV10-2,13,TGCGCCAGCAGTGACGAGGGATGGACTGAAGCTTTCTTT,CASSDEGWTEAFF
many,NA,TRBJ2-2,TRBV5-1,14,TGCGCCAGCAGCTTGGCCGTGACTCCTGGGGAGCTGTTTTTT,CASSLAVTPGELFF
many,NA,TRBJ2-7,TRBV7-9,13,TGTGCCAGCAGCTTCGTCAAGCCCTACGAGCAGTACTTC,CASSFVKPYEQYF
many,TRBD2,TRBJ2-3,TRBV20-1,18,TGCAGTGCTAGGGGACTGCGGACTAGCACGGGACTCACAGATACGCAGTATTTT,CSARGLRTSTGLTDTQYF
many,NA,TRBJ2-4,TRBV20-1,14,TGCAGTGCTAGCCAACAGGGTCCCTCAAACATTCAGTACTTC,CSASQQGPSNIQYF
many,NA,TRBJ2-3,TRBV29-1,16,TGCAGCGTTCGGTCCCAACGGACGGCTCAAGAAGATACGCAGTATTTT,CSVRSQRTAQEDTQYF
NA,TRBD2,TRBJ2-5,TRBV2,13,TGTGCCAGCAGTGAGGTGACTAGCGTGGCCCAGTACTTC,CASSEVTSVAQYF
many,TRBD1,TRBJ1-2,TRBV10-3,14,TGTGCCATCAGTGGGACAGGGGTGGAGACTGGCTACACCTTC,CAISGTGVETGYTF
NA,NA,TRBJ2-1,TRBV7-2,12,TGTGCCAGCAGCTTAAACTTTCATGAGCAGTTCTTC,CASSLNFHEQFF
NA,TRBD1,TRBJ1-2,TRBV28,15,TGTGCCAGCAGTAAACAGGGGGCGGCGAACTATGGCTACACCTTC,CASSKQGAANYGYTF
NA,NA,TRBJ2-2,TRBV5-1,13,TGCGTCAGCAGCTCCGAAAACACCGGGGAGCTGTTTTTT,CVSSSENTGELFF
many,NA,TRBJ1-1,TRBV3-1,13,TGTGCCAGCAGCCGCGGGGGGGGATCCGAAGCTTTCTTT,CASSRGGGSEAFF
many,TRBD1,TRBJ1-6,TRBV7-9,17,TGTGCCAGCAGCGCACGGGATCCCGGGACAGGGAAATCACCCCTCCACTTT,CASSARDPGTGKSPLHF